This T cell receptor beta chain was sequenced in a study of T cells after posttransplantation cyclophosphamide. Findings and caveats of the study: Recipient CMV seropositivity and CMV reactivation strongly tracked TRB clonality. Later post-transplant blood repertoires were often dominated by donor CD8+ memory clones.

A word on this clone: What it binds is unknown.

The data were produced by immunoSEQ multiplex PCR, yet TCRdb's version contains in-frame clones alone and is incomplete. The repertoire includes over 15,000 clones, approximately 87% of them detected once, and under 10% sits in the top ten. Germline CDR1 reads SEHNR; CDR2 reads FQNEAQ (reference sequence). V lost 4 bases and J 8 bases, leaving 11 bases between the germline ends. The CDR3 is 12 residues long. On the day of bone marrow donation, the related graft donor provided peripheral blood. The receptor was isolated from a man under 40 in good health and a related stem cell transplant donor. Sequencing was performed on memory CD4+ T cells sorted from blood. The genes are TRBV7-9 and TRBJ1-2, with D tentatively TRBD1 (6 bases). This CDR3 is CASSSQGWGYTF. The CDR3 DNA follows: TGTGCCAGCAGCTCACAGGGTTGGGGCTACACCTTC.